The present T cell receptor (beta chain) was sequenced within a study of blood T cell repertoires in COVID-19. About the research overall: Donors in the United States, Italy and Spain gave samples during acute or convalescent COVID-19. Nucleic acid was either cDNA or gDNA, and it came from T cells, B-cell-depleted T cells, or PBMCs.

With V trimmed by 3 bases and J by 4 bases, 5 bases remained unmatched. The CDR3 covers 15 residues. Germline-derived CDR1 and CDR2 are KGHDR and SFDVKD. Libraries were prepared by immunoSEQ multiplex PCR; TCRdb keeps only in-frame clonotypes and omits some of them. The data hold under 50,000 clones, with about 88% observed a single time. The source material was peripheral blood. The sequence was obtained from a man in his fifties or sixties with active COVID-19. V usage is TRBV24-1 and J usage is TRBJ1-2; 9 bases are shared with TRBD1. The CDR3 here is CATSDGQGNIYGYTF. Written as DNA, the CDR3 is TGTGCCACCAGTGATGGACAGGGGAATATCTATGGCTACACCTTC.